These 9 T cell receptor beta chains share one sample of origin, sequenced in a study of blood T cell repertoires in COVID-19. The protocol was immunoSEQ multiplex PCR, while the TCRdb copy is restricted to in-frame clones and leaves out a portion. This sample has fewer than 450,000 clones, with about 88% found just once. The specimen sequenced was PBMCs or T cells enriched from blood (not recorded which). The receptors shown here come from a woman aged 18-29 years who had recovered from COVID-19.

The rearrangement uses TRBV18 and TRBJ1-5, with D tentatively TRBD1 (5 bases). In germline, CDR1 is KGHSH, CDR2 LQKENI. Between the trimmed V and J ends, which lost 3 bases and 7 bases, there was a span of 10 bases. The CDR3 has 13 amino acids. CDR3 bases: TGTGCCAGCTCACCGACGACAGACCAGCCCCAGCATTTT. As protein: CASSPTTDQPQHF.

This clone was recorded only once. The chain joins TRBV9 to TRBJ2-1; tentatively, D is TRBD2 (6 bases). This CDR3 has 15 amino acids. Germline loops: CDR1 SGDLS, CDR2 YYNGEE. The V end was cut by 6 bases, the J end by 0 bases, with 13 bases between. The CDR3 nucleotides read TGTGCCAGCACCTCGAGGGACTTCTCCTACAATGAGCAGTTCTTC. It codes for CASTSRDFSYNEQFF.

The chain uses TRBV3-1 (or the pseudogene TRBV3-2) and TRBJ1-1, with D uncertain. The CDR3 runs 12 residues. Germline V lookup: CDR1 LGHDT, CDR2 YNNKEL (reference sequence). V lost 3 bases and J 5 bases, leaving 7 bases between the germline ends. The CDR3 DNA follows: TGTGCCAGCAGCCAGGCATCGACTGAAGCTTTCTTT. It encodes CASSQASTEAFF.

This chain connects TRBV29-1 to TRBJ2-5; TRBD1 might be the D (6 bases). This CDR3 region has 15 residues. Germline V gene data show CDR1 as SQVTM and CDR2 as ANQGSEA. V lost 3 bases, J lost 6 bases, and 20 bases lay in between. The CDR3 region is CSVDPRRAGVQTQYF. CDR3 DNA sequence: TGCAGCGTTGACCCTCGGAGAGCAGGGGTCCAGACCCAGTACTTC. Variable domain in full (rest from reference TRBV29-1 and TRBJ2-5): SAVISQKPSRDICQRGTSLTIQCQVDSQVTMMFWYRQQPGQSLTLIATANQGSEATYESGFVIDKFPISRPNLTFSTLTVSNMSPEDSSIYLCSVDPRRAGVQTQYFGPGTRLLVL.

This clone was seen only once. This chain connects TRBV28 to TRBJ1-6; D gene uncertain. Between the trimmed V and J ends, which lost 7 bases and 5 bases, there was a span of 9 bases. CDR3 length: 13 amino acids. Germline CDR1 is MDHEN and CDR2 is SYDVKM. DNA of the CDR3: TGTGCCAGCATTCAGGAAAATAATTCACCCCTCCACTTT. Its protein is CASIQENNSPLHF.

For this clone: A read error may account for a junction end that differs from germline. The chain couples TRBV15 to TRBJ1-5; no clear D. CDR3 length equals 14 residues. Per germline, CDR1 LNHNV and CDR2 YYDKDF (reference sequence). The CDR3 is CAASRVYSNQPQHF. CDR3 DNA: TGTGCCGCCAGCAGAGTTTATAGCAATCAGCCCCAGCATTTT.

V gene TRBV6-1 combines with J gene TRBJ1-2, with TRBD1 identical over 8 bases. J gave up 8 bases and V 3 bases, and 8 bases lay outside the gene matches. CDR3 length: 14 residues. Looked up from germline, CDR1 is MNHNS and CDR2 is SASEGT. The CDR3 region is CASSETGVTIGYTF. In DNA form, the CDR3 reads TGTGCCAGCAGTGAGACAGGGGTGACTATCGGCTACACCTTC.

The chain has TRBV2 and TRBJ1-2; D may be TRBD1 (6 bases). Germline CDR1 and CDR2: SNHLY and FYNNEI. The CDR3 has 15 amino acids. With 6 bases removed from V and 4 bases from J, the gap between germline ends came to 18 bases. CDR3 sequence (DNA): TGTGCCAGCAGCTACGGGACAAAGAATACCTATGGCTACACCTTC. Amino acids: CASSYGTKNTYGYTF.

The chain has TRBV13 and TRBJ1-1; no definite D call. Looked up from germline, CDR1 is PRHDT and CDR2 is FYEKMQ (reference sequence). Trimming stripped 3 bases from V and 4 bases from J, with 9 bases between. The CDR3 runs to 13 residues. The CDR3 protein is CASSFRGSTEAFF. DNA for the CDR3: TGTGCCAGCAGCTTTCGTGGGAGCACTGAAGCTTTCTTT.